The 9 T cell receptor beta chains listed next were all sequenced from one sample in a study of T cells in Graves' hyperthyroidism and ophthalmopathy (dated by TCRdb to about 2019). The library was made by multiplex PCR. Data came from an Illumina HiSeq 2000. Amplification of TCR beta CDR3 regions was carried out from RNA transcripts. The first round of RT-PCR for the TCR CDR3 was performed with the HTBI primer set and the Qiagen OneStep RT-PCR kit. The public reads were reanalyzed by TCRdb: fastp trimming at Q25, MiXCR alignment, in-frame beta chains only. Records with the same CDR3 protein are collapsed into one entry carrying the most frequent genes and DNA. The sample table lists under 450,000 distinct CDR3 sequences, about 15% of them with a count of one. Around 7% of the sample is taken by the ten largest. The sequenced sample consisted of blood. The receptors shown here come from a woman under 30 with Graves' hyperthyroidism.

CDR3 in DNA: TGTGCCAGTGAACCACAGGGTAAGAGGAATCAGCCCCAGCATTTT. Translated: CASEPQGKRNQPQHF. The chain carries TRBV19 and TRBJ1-5, with D tentatively TRBD1 (6 bases). The CDR3 is made up of 15 amino acids. The germline gives CDR1 LNHDA, CDR2 SQIVND (reference sequence). The V end lost 8 bases, the J end lost 4 bases, and 18 bases lay between the germline ends.

This clonotype was picked up many times. The chain joins TRBV12-5 to TRBJ2-1, with 7 positions matching TRBD1. Germline V gene lookup returns CDR1 LGHNT and CDR2 FRNRAP. The CDR3 length is 15 residues. V lost 7 bases and J lost 2; bases outside the gene matches: 8. The CDR3 region has the DNA TGTGCTAGTGCCCCGTGGGACAGTCCCTACAATGAGCAGTTCTTC. It specifies CASAPWDSPYNEQFF.

This clonotype has ten or more counts. V gene TRBV18 combines with J gene TRBJ2-7; D unclear. This CDR3 comprises 13 residues. The V and J ends lost 3 bases and 2 bases respectively, with 8 bases between them. Germline V gene data show CDR1 as KGHSH and CDR2 as LQKENI. This chain's CDR3 is CASSPGATYEQYF. The CDR3 DNA sequence: TGTGCCAGCTCACCTGGCGCCACCTACGAGCAGTACTTC.

This clonotype was observed many times. The chain is built from TRBV19 and TRBJ2-2; D is possibly TRBD1 (7 bases). Germline V gene lookup returns CDR1 LNHDA and CDR2 SQIVND (reference sequence). Trimming removed 0 bases from V and 4 bases from J, with 15 bases in between. This CDR3 is 17 amino acids long. Written as DNA, the CDR3 is TGTGCCAGTAGTATAGATCTGACAGGGCGGGGCACCGGGGAGCTGTTTTTT. It is translated as CASSIDLTGRGTGELFF.

This clonotype showed up many times. The chain is built from TRBV14 and TRBJ2-1; TRBD2 aligns across 10 bases. The CDR3 has 15 residues. Germline loops: CDR1 SGHDN, CDR2 FVKESK. Trimming took 1 base from V and 9 from J; bases not matched to a gene: 6. DNA of the CDR3: TGTGCCAGCAGCCAAGCGCTAGCGGGAGCGATTGAGCAGTTCTTC. It yields the protein CASSQALAGAIEQFF.

In its sample, this clonotype was seen many times. V usage is TRBV6-1 and J usage is TRBJ1-2; a possible D gene is TRBD1 (5 bases). Trimming removed 5 bases at V and 1 base at J, with 17 bases between. The germline V gene has CDR1 MNHNS and CDR2 SASEGT. CDR3 length: 16 residues. The CDR3 protein is CASSYDLDSINYGYTF. DNA for the CDR3: TGTGCCAGCAGTTACGACCTCGACAGTATTAACTATGGCTACACCTTC.

V and J are TRBV5-1 and TRBJ1-1, with TRBD1 as a possible D gene (5 bases). The length of the CDR3 is 17 residues. The V and J ends lost 0 bases and 0 bases respectively, with 15 bases between them. Looked up from germline, CDR1 is SGHRS and CDR2 is YFSETQ. For the CDR3, the DNA is TGCGCCAGCAGCTTGGGACAGAGATCTCGGTTGAACACTGAAGCTTTCTTT. Its translation: CASSLGQRSRLNTEAFF.

CDR3: CSAREGARGYGDAYGYTF. DNA of the CDR3: TGCAGTGCTAGAGAGGGGGCGAGGGGTTACGGGGATGCCTATGGCTACACCTTC. This chain uses TRBV20-1 with TRBJ1-2, with D perhaps TRBD1 (6 bases). V was cut by 0 bases and J by 4 bases, with 24 bases left in between. Germline lookup yields CDR1 DFQATT and CDR2 SNEGSKA (reference sequence). The CDR3 totals 18 residues.

This chain links TRBV5-1 with TRBJ2-3, with 10 bases identical to TRBD1. Unmatched junction bases numbered 11, after V lost 1 base and J lost 0 bases. This CDR3 is built from 19 residues. The germline CDR1 and CDR2 sequences are SGHRS and YFSETQ. The CDR3 is CASSLTGQGLFPSTDTQYF. The CDR3 DNA is TGCGCCAGCAGCTTGACGGGACAGGGGCTCTTTCCAAGCACAGATACGCAGTATTTT.